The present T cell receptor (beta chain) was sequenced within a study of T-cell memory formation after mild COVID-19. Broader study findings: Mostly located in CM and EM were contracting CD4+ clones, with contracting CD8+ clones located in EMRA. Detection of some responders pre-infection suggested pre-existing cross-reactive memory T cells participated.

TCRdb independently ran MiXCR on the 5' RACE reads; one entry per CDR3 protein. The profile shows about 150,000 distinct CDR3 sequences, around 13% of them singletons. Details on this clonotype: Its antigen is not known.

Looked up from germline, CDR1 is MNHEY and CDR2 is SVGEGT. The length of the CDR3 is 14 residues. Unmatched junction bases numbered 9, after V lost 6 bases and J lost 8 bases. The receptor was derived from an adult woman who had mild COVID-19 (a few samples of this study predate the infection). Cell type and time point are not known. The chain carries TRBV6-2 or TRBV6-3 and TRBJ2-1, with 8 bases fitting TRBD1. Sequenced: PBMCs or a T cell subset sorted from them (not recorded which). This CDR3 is CASSGQGIRDEQFF. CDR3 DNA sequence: TGTGCCAGCAGCGGACAGGGAATTAGGGATGAGCAGTTCTTC.